This TCR beta chain comes out of a study of cytomegalovirus exposure and HLA in healthy donors. PCR amplification relied on 60 Vbeta primers (plus 13 Jbeta primers). Clones were sequenced by immunoSEQ multiplex PCR, and TCRdb holds only the in-frame ones, with some missing. This sample's table has about 160,000 clones. Worth noting for this clone: Its antigen is undetermined.

The CDR3 is made up of 12 amino acids. The V and J ends lost 6 bases and 10 bases, in that order; junction bases with no gene match: 3. In germline, CDR1 is LNHDA, CDR2 SQIVND (reference sequence). Whole-study results and caveats: In an earlier analysis, most TCR beta V segments were productive about 87% or about 30% of the time.

The sequencing sample was made of PBMCs. The rearrangement uses TRBV19 and TRBJ2-1; 10 nucleotides match TRBD2. This clonotype was sampled from a young man in good health and CMV-seronegative. The CDR3 region is CASRGLAREQFF. CDR3 DNA sequence: TGTGCCAGTAGGGGACTAGCGCGGGAGCAGTTCTTC.